The TCR beta chain under discussion was sequenced for a study of blood T cell repertoires in COVID-19. The overall study: The study drew acute and convalescent COVID-19 samples from the United States, Italy and Spain. T cells, B-cell-depleted T cells, or PBMCs supplied cDNA or gDNA.

Trimming at V came to 1 base and at J to 4 bases, leaving 10 bases not matched to a gene. This CDR3 has 17 amino acids. The germline gives CDR1 SSHAT, CDR2 FNYEAQ (reference sequence). In the original analysis: Nucleated cell counts were estimated from reference gene primer amplification. Sequencing used immunoSEQ multiplex PCR; TCRdb keeps in-frame clones, though not all of them. Clonal size and the V and J genes are those of that table, whereas D and trimming came from the DNA. The repertoire consists of around 200,000 clones, with about 85% occurring once and the leading ten covering around 9.5%. Specimen: peripheral blood. The chain has TRBV7-7 and TRBJ2-1; TRBD2 matches 7 bases. The sequence derives from a woman older than 75 with acute or convalescent COVID-19. The DNA of the CDR3 is TGTGCCAGCAGCTTAGGCGCGGGAGAAGTGGGGTACAATGAGCAGTTCTTC. It yields the protein CASSLGAGEVGYNEQFF.